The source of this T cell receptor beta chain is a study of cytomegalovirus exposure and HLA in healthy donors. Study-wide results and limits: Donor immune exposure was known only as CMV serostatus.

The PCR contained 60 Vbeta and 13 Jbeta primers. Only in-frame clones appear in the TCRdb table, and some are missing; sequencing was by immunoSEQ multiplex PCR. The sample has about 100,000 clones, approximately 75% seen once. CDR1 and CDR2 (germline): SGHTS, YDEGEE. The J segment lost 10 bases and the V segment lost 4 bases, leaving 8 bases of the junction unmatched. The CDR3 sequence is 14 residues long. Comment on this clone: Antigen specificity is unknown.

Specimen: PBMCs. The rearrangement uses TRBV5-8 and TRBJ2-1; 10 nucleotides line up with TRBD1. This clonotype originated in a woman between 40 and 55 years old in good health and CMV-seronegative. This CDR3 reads CASSLGDRGGEQFF. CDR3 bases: TGTGCCAGCAGCCTAGGGGACAGGGGTGGGGAGCAGTTCTTC.